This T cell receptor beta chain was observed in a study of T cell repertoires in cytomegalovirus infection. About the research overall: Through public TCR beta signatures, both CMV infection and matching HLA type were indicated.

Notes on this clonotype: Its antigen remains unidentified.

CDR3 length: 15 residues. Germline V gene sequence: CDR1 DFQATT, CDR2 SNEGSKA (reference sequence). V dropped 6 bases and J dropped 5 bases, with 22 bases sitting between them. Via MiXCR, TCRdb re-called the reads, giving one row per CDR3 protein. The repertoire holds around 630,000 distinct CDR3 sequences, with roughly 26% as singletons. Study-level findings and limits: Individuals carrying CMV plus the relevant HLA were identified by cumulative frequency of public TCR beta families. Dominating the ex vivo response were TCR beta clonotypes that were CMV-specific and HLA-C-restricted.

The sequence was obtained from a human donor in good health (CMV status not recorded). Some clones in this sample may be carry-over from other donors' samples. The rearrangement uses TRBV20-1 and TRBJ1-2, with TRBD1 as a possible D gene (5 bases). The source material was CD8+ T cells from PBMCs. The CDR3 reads CSASGDPGQRYGYTF. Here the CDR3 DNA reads TGCAGTGCAAGTGGGGACCCGGGGCAGCGATATGGCTACACCTTC.